This TCR beta chain was identified in a study of regulatory T cells in long-lasting Graves disease. Building of the TCR beta libraries involved iRepertoire HTBI primers and Arm-PCR of CDR3 regions. TCRdb reanalysed the multiplex PCR reads using MiXCR and keeps one entry per CDR3 protein. The sample lists 450,000 to 500,000 distinct CDR3 sequences; roughly 17% were seen once. The time point was: newly diagnosed GD, antithyroid drugs for less than 3 months. From PBMCs, RNA was extracted and then used to make the TCR library. This clonotype has more than one count but fewer than ten. These data were also reused for a study on T cells in Graves' hyperthyroidism and ophthalmopathy.

The receptor's source is a man between 35 and 55 years old with Graves disease. The material was peripheral blood mononuclear cells (PBMCs), obtained at new diagnosis, from a patient treated with antithyroid drugs.

The CDR3 reads CASSFRPGRYEQYF. The CDR3 nucleotides are TGTGCCAGCAGTTTCCGCCCGGGACGCTACGAGCAGTACTTC. The chain combines TRBV28 with TRBJ2-7; D may be TRBD1 or TRBD2 (5 bases each). V shed 3 bases and J shed 3 bases, with 12 bases lying between them. The germline gives CDR1 MDHEN, CDR2 SYDVKM. The CDR3 has 14 amino acids.